A selection of T cell receptor beta chains follows, all from one sample in a study of T cells expressing NK-cell markers. With the 5' RACE reads reprocessed, TCRdb shows one record per CDR3 protein and no DNA. This listing includes 440,000 or so distinct CDR3 sequences. Sequencing was carried out using blood T cells: a sorted CD56 or NKG2C T cell subset, CD4+ or CD8+ T cells, or bulk PBMC T cells (not recorded which). These receptors originate from a woman between 18 and 70 years old in good health. CDR3s include the opening cysteine and the closing phenylalanine or tryptophan. The order of the fields is V gene, J gene, CDR3 protein.

TRBV7-9	TRBJ2-1	CAIWRVGDEQFF
TRBV20-1	TRBJ2-1	CSADGYSYNEQFF
TRBV12-3/TRBV12-4	TRBJ2-1	CASSSNQLGEQFF
TRBV20-1	TRBJ2-1	CSATPDRDNEQFF
TRBV5-6	TRBJ1-5	CASSLRDRLNQPQHF
TRBV28	TRBJ2-7	CASSYGPTYEQYF
TRBV7-8	TRBJ2-3	CASATGRADTQYF
TRBV30	TRBJ2-1	CAWRRWGGRAYNEQFF
TRBV11-2	TRBJ2-1	CASSPTSFNEQFF
TRBV20-1	TRBJ1-1	CSARVGTGYTEAFF
TRBV30	TRBJ2-5	CAWSVSRVGETQYF
TRBV7-2	TRBJ2-1	CASGYFGARGRGNEQFF
TRBV10-1	TRBJ1-2	CASRFNAGELNYGYTF
TRBV20-1	TRBJ2-2	CSATLGPNTGELFF
TRBV7-7	TRBJ2-5	CASSQNTGFGETQYF
TRBV10-2	TRBJ2-7	CASSSSFLEQYF
TRBV6-1	TRBJ1-5	CASGRDGSNQPQHF
TRBV7-8	TRBJ2-3	CASSLDRGLNTDTQYF
TRBV20-1	TRBJ1-1	CSARTTVMNTEAFF
TRBV28	TRBJ2-1	CASSFTPANSGPFYNEQFF
TRBV7-9	TRBJ1-1	CASSLVVGRAEAFF
TRBV7-8	TRBJ2-6	CASSLGTTLVGANVLTF
TRBV19	TRBJ1-5	CASKGQNQPQHF
TRBV15	TRBJ1-5	CATSRVNQPQHF
TRBV7-9	TRBJ1-5	CASSPTAIEPQHF
TRBV18	TRBJ1-1	CASSPLGRSIRTEAFF
TRBV11-2	TRBJ2-2	CASSSPTGLSNTGELFF
TRBV24-1	TRBJ2-1	CATSDRQGRKEQFF
TRBV5-4	TRBJ2-2	CASSLAGGTTDTGELFF
TRBV20-1	TRBJ2-2	CSAPRRAGGNGELFF
TRBV5-6	TRBJ1-4	CASSLSHRDEKLFF
TRBV11-1	TRBJ2-2	CASSLFGPTSGTHTGELFF
TRBV11-2	TRBJ1-2	CASSFFPGNYGYTF
TRBV5-1	TRBJ2-1	CASSPSSGRDEQFF
TRBV4-3	TRBJ2-1	CASSQDRFTEQFF
TRBV12-3/TRBV12-4	TRBJ2-5	CASSLRRGSQYF
TRBV13	TRBJ1-5	CASSITKTGGGNQPQHF
TRBV15	TRBJ2-5	CATSRDPGSTLSAQYF
TRBV7-9	TRBJ1-2	CASSQTVTNYGYTF
TRBV6-2/TRBV6-3	TRBJ2-7	CASRPAGTGVHEQYF
TRBV7-9	TRBJ2-4	CASSFLQGVAQNIQYF
TRBV20-1	TRBJ2-2	CSARGTENTGELFF